These T cell receptor beta chains were read from a single sample in a study of cytomegalovirus exposure and HLA in healthy donors. Produced via immunoSEQ multiplex PCR; TCRdb's table is partial and in-frame only. The sample includes 100,000 to 150,000 clones, roughly 77% seen only once; the top ten take less than 1.1%. What was sequenced was PBMCs. The receptors come from a young woman in good health and CMV-seronegative. Both conserved end residues are part of each CDR3. D genes are given only for firm matches. Not every row has a clone size; where given, it reads once, few, many or a size class.

V gene	D gene	J gene	clone size	CDR3 protein	CDR3 DNA
TRBV19	-	TRBJ2-1	once	CASSLGQSVSYNEQFF	TGTGCCAGTAGTCTTGGACAGTCTGTCTCCTACAATGAGCAGTTCTTC
TRBV9	-	TRBJ1-2	-	CASSGLGHYTF	TGTGCCAGCAGCGGCCTAGGTCACTACACCTTC
TRBV5-6	-	TRBJ2-7	-	CASSPPRGDEQYF	TGTGCCAGCAGCCCCCCTCGAGGCGACGAGCAGTACTTC
TRBV18	-	TRBJ2-7	-	CASSPPRSSYEQYF	TGTGCCAGCTCACCACCGAGGAGCTCCTACGAGCAGTACTTC
TRBV27	-	TRBJ2-1	-	CASGTRAYNEQFF	TGTGCCAGCGGGACTCGGGCCTACAATGAGCAGTTCTTC
TRBV10-1	TRBD1	TRBJ2-7	-	CASSESARGLDEQYF	TGCGCCAGCAGTGAGTCGGCCAGGGGGCTGGACGAGCAGTACTTC
TRBV27	TRBD1	TRBJ2-7	-	CASSLGQGAHEQYF	TGTGCCAGCAGTTTAGGACAGGGGGCACACGAGCAGTACTTC
TRBV7-6	-	TRBJ1-1	-	CASGGQDTEAFF	TGTGCCAGCGGAGGCCAAGACACTGAAGCTTTCTTT
TRBV10-3	-	TRBJ1-5	-	CAIRQAGQPQHF	TGTGCCATCCGACAGGCGGGTCAGCCCCAGCATTTT
TRBV7-2	TRBD1	TRBJ2-2	once	CASSGQGATGELFF	TGTGCCAGCAGCGGACAGGGGGCAACCGGGGAGCTGTTTTTT
TRBV19	TRBD1	TRBJ1-6	-	CASSIGTGNSPLHF	TGTGCCAGTAGTATTGGGACAGGGAATTCACCCCTCCACTTT
TRBV18	-	TRBJ1-1	-	CASSPRSRNMNTEAFF	TGTGCCAGCTCACCACGGAGTCGTAATATGAACACTGAAGCTTTCTTT
TRBV18	TRBD1	TRBJ2-1	-	CASSPPSRGSNEQFF	TGTGCCAGCTCACCGCCCTCCAGGGGGAGCAATGAGCAGTTCTTC
TRBV7-9	TRBD2	TRBJ2-2	-	CASSSLAGPGAGELFF	TGTGCCAGCAGCTCCCTAGCGGGCCCCGGGGCCGGGGAGCTGTTTTTT
TRBV2	-	TRBJ2-7	-	CASSEFRGTYEQYF	TGTGCCAGCAGTGAATTTAGAGGGACCTACGAGCAGTACTTC
TRBV6-1	TRBD2	TRBJ2-2	once	CASLLAGNTGELFF	TGTGCCAGCCTTCTAGCGGGGAACACCGGGGAGCTGTTTTTT
TRBV6-5	TRBD1	TRBJ1-4	-	CASRSTGGEKLFF	TGTGCCAGCCGATCAACAGGGGGTGAAAAACTGTTTTTT
TRBV7-6	TRBD1	TRBJ1-4	-	CASSFGTGATNEKLFF	TGTGCCAGCAGCTTCGGGACAGGTGCAACTAATGAAAAACTGTTTTTT
TRBV18	TRBD2	TRBJ2-1	-	CASSPSDGTSGREFF	TGTGCCAGCTCGCCCTCCGATGGGACTAGCGGGAGGGAGTTCTTC
TRBV6-6	-	TRBJ2-1	-	CASSLGQFYNEQFF	TGTGCCAGCAGTTTGGGACAATTCTACAATGAGCAGTTCTTC
TRBV27	TRBD1	TRBJ1-1	few	CASSRDRGTEAFF	TGTGCCAGCAGTCGGGACAGGGGCACTGAAGCTTTCTTT
TRBV27	TRBD2	TRBJ2-3	few	CASSSRLADTDTQYF	TGTGCCAGCAGTTCCAGACTAGCGGACACAGATACGCAGTATTTT
TRBV7-3	TRBD2	TRBJ2-2	once	CASSLSPGLAGELFF	TGTGCCAGCAGCTTAAGCCCCGGACTAGCCGGGGAGCTGTTTTTT
TRBV5-4	-	TRBJ2-5	few	CASSFLQGRETQYF	TGTGCCAGCAGCTTTTTACAGGGAAGAGAGACCCAGTACTTC
TRBV11-2	-	TRBJ1-2	-	CASSYTSNYGYTF	TGTGCCAGCAGTTATACATCGAACTATGGCTACACCTTC
TRBV5-4	-	TRBJ2-5	-	CASSYRRGVQETQYF	TGTGCCAGCTCCTACCGACGCGGAGTACAAGAGACCCAGTACTTC